This T cell receptor beta chain was profiled in a study of T cell responses to AZD1222 COVID-19 vaccine. Study at large: Analysis merged second doses at about 4 or about 12 weeks. Study-level findings and limits: Nearly half of spike-specific TCRs reportedly go after variant regions that carry no mutations. Most donors were white British and more were female, and clonal diversity was possibly underestimated.

Of note for this clone: Its specificity is not known.

Generated by immunoSEQ multiplex PCR, the TCRdb table keeps only in-frame clones and is missing some. This table has approximately 110,000 clones, approximately 89% appearing once. This CDR3 region has 13 residues. V dropped 1 base and J dropped 7 bases, with 7 bases sitting between them. J is TRBJ1-4 and V is TRBV12-3 or TRBV12-4; D uncertain. The input for sequencing was peripheral blood, taken on day 0 of AZD1222 vaccination. The receptor was derived from an adult in good health. The CDR3 sequence: CASSLGWVEKLFF. CDR3 nucleotide sequence: TGTGCCAGCAGTTTAGGTTGGGTTGAAAAACTGTTTTTT.